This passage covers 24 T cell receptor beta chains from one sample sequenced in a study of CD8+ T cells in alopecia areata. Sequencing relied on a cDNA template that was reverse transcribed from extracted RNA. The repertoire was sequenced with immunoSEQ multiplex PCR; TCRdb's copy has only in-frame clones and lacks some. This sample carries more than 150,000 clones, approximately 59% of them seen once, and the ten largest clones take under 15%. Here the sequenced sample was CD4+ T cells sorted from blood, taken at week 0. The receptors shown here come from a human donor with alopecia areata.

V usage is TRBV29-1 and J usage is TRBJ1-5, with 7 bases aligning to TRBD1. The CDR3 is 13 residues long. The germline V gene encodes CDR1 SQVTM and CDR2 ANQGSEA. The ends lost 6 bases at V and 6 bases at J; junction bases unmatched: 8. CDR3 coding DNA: TGCAGCGTGGCTGAGGGGGCTAGTCAGCCCCAGCATTTT. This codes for CSVAEGASQPQHF. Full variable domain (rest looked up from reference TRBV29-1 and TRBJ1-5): SAVISQKPSRDICQRGTSLTIQCQVDSQVTMMFWYRQQPGQSLTLIATANQGSEATYESGFVIDKFPISRPNLTFSTLTVSNMSPEDSSIYLCSVAEGASQPQHFGDGTRLSIL.

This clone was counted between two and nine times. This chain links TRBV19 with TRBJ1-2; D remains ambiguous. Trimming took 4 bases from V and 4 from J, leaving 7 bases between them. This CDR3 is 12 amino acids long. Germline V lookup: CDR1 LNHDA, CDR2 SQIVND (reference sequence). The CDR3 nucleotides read TGTGCCAGTAGTACCAGGACCTATGGCTACACCTTC. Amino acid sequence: CASSTRTYGYTF.

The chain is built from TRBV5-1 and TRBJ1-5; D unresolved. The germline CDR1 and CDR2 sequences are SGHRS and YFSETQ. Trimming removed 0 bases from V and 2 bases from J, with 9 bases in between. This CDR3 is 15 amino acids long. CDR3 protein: CASSLGGYGNQPQHF. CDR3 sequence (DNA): TGCGCCAGCAGCTTGGGAGGGTACGGCAATCAGCCCCAGCATTTT. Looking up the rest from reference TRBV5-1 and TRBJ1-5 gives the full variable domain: KAGVTQTPRYLIKTRGQQVTLSCSPISGHRSVSWYQQTPGQGLQFLFEYFSETQRNKGNFPGRFSGRQFSNSRSEMNVSTLELGDSALYLCASSLGGYGNQPQHFGDGTRLSIL.

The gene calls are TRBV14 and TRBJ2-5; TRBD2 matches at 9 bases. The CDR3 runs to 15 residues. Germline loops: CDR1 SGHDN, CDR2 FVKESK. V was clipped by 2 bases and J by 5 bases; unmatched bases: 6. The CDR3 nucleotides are TGTGCCAGCAGCCAATTGGTAGCGGGGGTGGAGACCCAGTACTTC. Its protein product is CASSQLVAGVETQYF.

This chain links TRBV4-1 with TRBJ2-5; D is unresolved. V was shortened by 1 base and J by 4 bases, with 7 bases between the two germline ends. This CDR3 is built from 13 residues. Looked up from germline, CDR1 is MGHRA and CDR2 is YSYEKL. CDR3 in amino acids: CASSQGTRETQYF. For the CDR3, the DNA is TGCGCCAGCAGCCAAGGGACGCGAGAGACCCAGTACTTC.

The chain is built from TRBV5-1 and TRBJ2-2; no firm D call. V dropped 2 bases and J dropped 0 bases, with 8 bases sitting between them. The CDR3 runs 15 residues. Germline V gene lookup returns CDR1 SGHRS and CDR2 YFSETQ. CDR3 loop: CASSLVGANTGELFF. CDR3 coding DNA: TGCGCCAGCAGCTTAGTGGGCGCGAACACCGGGGAGCTGTTTTTT.

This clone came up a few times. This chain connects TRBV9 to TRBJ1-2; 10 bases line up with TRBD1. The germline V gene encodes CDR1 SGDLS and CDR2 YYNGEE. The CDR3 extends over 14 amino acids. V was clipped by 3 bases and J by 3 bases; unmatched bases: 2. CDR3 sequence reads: CASSAGTGDYGYTF. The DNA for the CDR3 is TGTGCCAGCAGCGCCGGGACAGGGGACTATGGCTACACCTTC. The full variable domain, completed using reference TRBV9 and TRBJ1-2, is DSGVTQTPKHLITATGQRVTLRCSPRSGDLSVYWYQQSLDQGLQFLIQYYNGEERAKGNILERFSAQQFPDLHSELNLSSLELGDSALYFCASSAGTGDYGYTFGSGTRLTVV.

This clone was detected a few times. CDR3 protein: CASSQHAGTGNAQYF. The CDR3 coding sequence is TGTGCCAGCAGTCAACACGCCGGGACAGGGAATGCGCAGTATTTT. The rearrangement joins TRBV6-6 to TRBJ2-3; 9 bases fit TRBD1. V shed 5 bases, J shed 10 bases, and the junction held 13 bases outside the gene matches. Germline CDR1 MNHNY, CDR2 SVGAGI (reference sequence). The CDR3 consists of 15 residues.

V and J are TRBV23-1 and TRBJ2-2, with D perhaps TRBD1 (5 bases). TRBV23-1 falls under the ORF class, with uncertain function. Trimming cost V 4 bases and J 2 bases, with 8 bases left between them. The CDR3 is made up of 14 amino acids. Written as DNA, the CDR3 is TGCGCCAGCAGTCGACAGAAAAACACCGGGGAGCTGTTTTTT. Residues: CASSRQKNTGELFF.

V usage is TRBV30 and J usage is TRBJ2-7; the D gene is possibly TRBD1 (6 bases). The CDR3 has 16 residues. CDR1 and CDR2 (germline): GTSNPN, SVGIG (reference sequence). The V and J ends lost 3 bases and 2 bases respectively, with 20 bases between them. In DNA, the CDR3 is TGTGCCTGGAGCCACAGTGTGGGGGCCAGAGCCTACGAGCAGTACTTC. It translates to CAWSHSVGARAYEQYF.

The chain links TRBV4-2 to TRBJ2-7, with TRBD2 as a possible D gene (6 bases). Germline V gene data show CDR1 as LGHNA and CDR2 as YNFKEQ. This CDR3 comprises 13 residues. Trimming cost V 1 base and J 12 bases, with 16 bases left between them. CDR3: CASSQGGRDLMYF. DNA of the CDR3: TGTGCCAGCAGCCAAGGGGGTCGGGACTTAATGTACTTC.

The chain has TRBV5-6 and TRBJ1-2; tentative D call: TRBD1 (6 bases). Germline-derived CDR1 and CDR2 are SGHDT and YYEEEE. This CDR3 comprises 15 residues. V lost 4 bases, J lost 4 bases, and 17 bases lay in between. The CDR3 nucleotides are TGTGCCAGCAGCGATTATGGACAGCTCCTCTATGGCTACACCTTC. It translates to CASSDYGQLLYGYTF.

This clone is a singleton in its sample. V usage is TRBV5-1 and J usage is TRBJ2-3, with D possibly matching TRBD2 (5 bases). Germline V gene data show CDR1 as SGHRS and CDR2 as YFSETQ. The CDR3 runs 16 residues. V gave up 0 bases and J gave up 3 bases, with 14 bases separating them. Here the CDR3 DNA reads TGCGCCAGCAGCTTGGGGGAGAAAAGTGGAACAGATACGCAGTATTTT. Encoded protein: CASSLGEKSGTDTQYF.

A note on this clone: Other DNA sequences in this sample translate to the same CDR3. CDR3: CSVPQGDTQYF. The CDR3 region has the DNA TGCAGCGTTCCCCAGGGGGATACGCAGTATTTT. This chain uses TRBV29-1 with TRBJ2-3; tentative D call: TRBD1 (6 bases). Trimming stripped 5 bases from V and 6 bases from J, with 9 bases between. This CDR3 contains 11 residues. The germline CDR1 and CDR2 sequences are SQVTM and ANQGSEA.

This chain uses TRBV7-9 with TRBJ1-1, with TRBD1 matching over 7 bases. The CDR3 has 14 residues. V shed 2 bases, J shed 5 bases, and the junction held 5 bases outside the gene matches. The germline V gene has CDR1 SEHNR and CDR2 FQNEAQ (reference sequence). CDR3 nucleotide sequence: TGTGCCAGCAGCTTACGACAGGGAATGACTGAAGCTTTCTTT. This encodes CASSLRQGMTEAFF.

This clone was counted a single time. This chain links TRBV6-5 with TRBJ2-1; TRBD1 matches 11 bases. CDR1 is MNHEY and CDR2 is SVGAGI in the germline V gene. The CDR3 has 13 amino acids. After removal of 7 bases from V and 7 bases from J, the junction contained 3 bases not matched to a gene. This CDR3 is CASNRDRGNEQFF. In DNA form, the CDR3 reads TGTGCCAGCAACCGGGACAGGGGGAATGAGCAGTTCTTC.

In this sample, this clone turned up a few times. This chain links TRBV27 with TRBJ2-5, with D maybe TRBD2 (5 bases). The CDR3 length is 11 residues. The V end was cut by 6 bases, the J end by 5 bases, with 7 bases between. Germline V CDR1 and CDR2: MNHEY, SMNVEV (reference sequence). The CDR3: CASRTGETQYF. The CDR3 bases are TGTGCCAGCAGGACGGGGGAGACCCAGTACTTC.

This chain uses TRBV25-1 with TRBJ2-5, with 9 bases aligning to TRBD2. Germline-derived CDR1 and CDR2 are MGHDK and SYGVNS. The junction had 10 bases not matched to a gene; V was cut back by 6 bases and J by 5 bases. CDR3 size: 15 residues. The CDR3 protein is CASSDPRGGLETQYF. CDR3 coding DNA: TGTGCCAGCAGCGACCCGCGGGGGGGTCTGGAGACCCAGTACTTC.

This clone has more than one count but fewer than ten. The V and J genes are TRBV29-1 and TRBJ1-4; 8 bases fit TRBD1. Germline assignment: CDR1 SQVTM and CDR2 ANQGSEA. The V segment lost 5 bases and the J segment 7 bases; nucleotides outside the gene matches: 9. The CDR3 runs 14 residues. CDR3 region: CSVSPGGVGEKLFF. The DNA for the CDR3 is TGCAGCGTTTCTCCAGGGGGCGTGGGTGAAAAACTGTTTTTT.

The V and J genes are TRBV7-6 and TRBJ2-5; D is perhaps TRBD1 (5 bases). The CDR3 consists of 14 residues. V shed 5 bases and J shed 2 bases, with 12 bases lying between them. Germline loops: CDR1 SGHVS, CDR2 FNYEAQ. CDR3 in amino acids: CASSRDRVQETQYF. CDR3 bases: TGTGCCAGCAGCAGAGACAGAGTACAAGAGACCCAGTACTTC.

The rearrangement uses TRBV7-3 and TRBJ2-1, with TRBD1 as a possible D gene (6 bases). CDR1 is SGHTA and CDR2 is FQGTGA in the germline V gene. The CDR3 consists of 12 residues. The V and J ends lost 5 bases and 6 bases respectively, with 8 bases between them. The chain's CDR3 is CASSAGVNEQFF. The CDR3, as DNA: TGTGCCAGCAGCGCAGGGGTCAATGAGCAGTTCTTC.

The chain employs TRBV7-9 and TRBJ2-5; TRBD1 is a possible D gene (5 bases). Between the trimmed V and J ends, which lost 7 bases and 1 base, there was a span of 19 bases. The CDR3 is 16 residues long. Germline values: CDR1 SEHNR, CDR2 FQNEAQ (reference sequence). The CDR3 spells CASKPETQGSQETQYF. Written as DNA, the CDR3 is TGTGCCAGCAAACCCGAGACGCAGGGATCCCAAGAGACCCAGTACTTC. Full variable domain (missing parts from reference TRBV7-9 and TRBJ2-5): DTGVSQNPRHKITKRGQNVTFRCDPISEHNRLYWYRQTLGQGPEFLTYFQNEAQLEKSRLLSDRFSAERPKGSFSTLEIQRTEQGDSAMYLCASKPETQGSQETQYFGPGTRLLVL.

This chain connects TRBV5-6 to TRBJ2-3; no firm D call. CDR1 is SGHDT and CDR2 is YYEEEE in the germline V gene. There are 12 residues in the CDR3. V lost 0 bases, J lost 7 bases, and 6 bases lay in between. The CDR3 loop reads CASSLVQNTQYF. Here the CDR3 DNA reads TGTGCCAGCAGCTTGGTCCAAAATACGCAGTATTTT.

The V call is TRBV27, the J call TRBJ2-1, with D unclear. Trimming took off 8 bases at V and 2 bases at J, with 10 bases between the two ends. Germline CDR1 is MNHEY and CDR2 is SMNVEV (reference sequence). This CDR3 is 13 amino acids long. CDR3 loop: CASRGPTYNEQFF. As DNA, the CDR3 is TGTGCCAGCCGCGGTCCTACCTACAATGAGCAGTTCTTC.